This TCR beta chain came from a study of cytomegalovirus exposure and HLA in healthy donors. PCR primers comprised 60 Vbeta and 13 Jbeta primers. The protocol was immunoSEQ multiplex PCR, while the TCRdb copy is restricted to in-frame clones and leaves out a portion. Among 150,000 or so clones listed, about 70% were seen once. Germline V gene data show CDR1 as SGDLS and CDR2 as YYNGEE. The CDR3 spans 15 residues. V shed 0 bases and J shed 8 bases, with 15 bases lying between them. This chain links TRBV9 with TRBJ2-1, with D possibly being TRBD2 (6 bases). Sequencing used PBMCs. The source of this sequence is a male donor in good health and CMV-seronegative. CDR3 sequence: CASSVAPGGVDEQFF. The DNA for the CDR3 is TGTGCCAGCAGCGTAGCCCCAGGAGGGGTGGATGAGCAGTTCTTC. The variable domain in full, with the rest retrieved from reference TRBV9 and TRBJ2-1, is DSGVTQTPKHLITATGQRVTLRCSPRSGDLSVYWYQQSLDQGLQFLIQYYNGEERAKGNILERFSAQQFPDLHSELNLSSLELGDSALYFCASSVAPGGVDEQFFGPGTRLTVL.